This TCR beta chain came from a study of blood T cell repertoires in COVID-19. Profiled with immunoSEQ multiplex PCR; TCRdb holds only in-frame clones, not every one. Here the sample spans a few hundred thousand clones, 88% being singletons. The V and J ends lost 4 bases and 6 bases respectively, with 13 bases between them. CDR1 and CDR2 from the germline V gene are SGHTA and FQGTGA. The CDR3 loop spans 14 amino acids. What was sequenced was peripheral blood. The chain combines TRBV7-3 with TRBJ2-1, with D maybe TRBD2 (5 bases). The clonotype comes from a woman in her thirties with COVID-19, enrolled during active disease. DNA of the CDR3: TGTGCCAGCAGCTCCGGAGGAATTCCCAATGAGCAGTTCTTC. Amino acid sequence: CASSSGGIPNEQFF.